This is a list of T cell receptor beta chains from one sample in a study of T cells in Graves' hyperthyroidism and ophthalmopathy. TCRdb recomputed calls from the multiplex PCR reads with MiXCR, one row per CDR3 protein. This table holds about 740,000 distinct CDR3 sequences, 12% to 15% found once. What was sequenced was blood. Receptors originate from a woman between 18 and 29 years old with Graves' hyperthyroidism. Each CDR3 is given with its conserved first and last residue. Fields, in order: V gene, clone size, J gene, CDR3 length, CDR3 protein. The size field is filled for only some rows; it gives once, few, many or a size class.

V gene: TRBV7-9; clone size: few; J gene: TRBJ2-5; CDR3 length: 15; CDR3 protein: CASSNLWGEQETQYF
V gene: TRBV28; clone size: many; J gene: TRBJ2-7; CDR3 length: 15; CDR3 protein: CASSFTGSLVYEQYF
V gene: TRBV18; clone size: many; J gene: TRBJ1-1; CDR3 length: 13; CDR3 protein: CASSPGGGGEAFF
V gene: TRBV28; clone size: .; J gene: TRBJ2-2; CDR3 length: 15; CDR3 protein: CASSFLQGASGELFF
V gene: TRBV30; clone size: many; J gene: TRBJ2-3; CDR3 length: 14; CDR3 protein: CAWTLLGLTDTQYF
V gene: TRBV20-1; clone size: .; J gene: TRBJ1-1; CDR3 length: 21; CDR3 protein: CSASRRTPTGGEGVGTLVAFF
V gene: TRBV11-2; clone size: many; J gene: TRBJ2-1; CDR3 length: 14; CDR3 protein: CASSPGATYNEQFF
V gene: TRBV7-9; clone size: many; J gene: TRBJ2-1; CDR3 length: 13; CDR3 protein: CASSSDSRNEQFF
V gene: TRBV7-9; clone size: few; J gene: TRBJ2-4; CDR3 length: 14; CDR3 protein: CASSSNIDRGSQYF
V gene: TRBV7-2; clone size: many; J gene: TRBJ2-1; CDR3 length: 12; CDR3 protein: CASFDGGNEQFF
V gene: TRBV28; clone size: many; J gene: TRBJ1-1; CDR3 length: 13; CDR3 protein: CASLLLGATEAFF
V gene: TRBV29-1; clone size: .; J gene: TRBJ1-1; CDR3 length: 12; CDR3 protein: CSGFIWNTEAFF
V gene: TRBV2; clone size: many; J gene: TRBJ1-5; CDR3 length: 14; CDR3 protein: CASSGDSSNQPQHF